Shown below are 15 T cell receptor beta chains from a single sample sequenced in a study of T-cell reconstitution after alpha-beta-depleted transplantation in children. Unique molecular identifiers were incorporated during preparation of the TCRbeta library. MiXCR, run by TCRdb on the PCR reads, gives a single entry per CDR3 protein. Of about 440,000 distinct CDR3 sequences listed, around 46% are singletons. The material was PBMCs, obtained before TCRalphabeta/CD19-depleted stem cell transplant. Receptors were obtained from a girl aged 2-15 years with aplastic anemia, due to receive a stem cell transplant.

This clonotype was counted many times. The chain uses TRBV4-2 and TRBJ2-3; 8 bases align to TRBD2. The germline V gene encodes CDR1 LGHNA and CDR2 YNFKEQ. The length of the CDR3 is 16 residues. V shed 3 bases, J shed 4 bases, and the junction held 9 bases outside the gene matches. The CDR3 nucleotides read TGTGCCAGCAGCCACGGAATAGCGGGAAGGCCAGATACGCAGTATTTT. Residues: CASSHGIAGRPDTQYF.

In its sample, this clonotype was seen once. The rearrangement links TRBV20-1 to TRBJ2-4; D is unclear. The CDR3 has 14 amino acids. V shed 0 bases and J shed 7 bases, with 13 bases lying between them. Germline CDR1 is DFQATT and CDR2 is SNEGSKA (reference sequence). For the CDR3, the DNA is TGCAGTGCTAGAGATCGTACCCAGTCGAACATTCAGTACTTC. Protein: CSARDRTQSNIQYF.

The chain joins TRBV2 to TRBJ1-5, with D possibly matching TRBD1 (5 bases). The CDR3 runs to 12 residues. Trimming stripped 5 bases from V and 6 bases from J, with 8 bases between. CDR1 and CDR2 from the germline V gene are SNHLY and FYNNEI. CDR3 bases: TGTGCCAGCAGTTTGGGGGTTCAGCCCCAGCATTTT. It translates to CASSLGVQPQHF.

V gene TRBV5-1 combines with J gene TRBJ1-3; D is undetermined. In germline, CDR1 is SGHRS, CDR2 YFSETQ. The CDR3 covers 14 residues. V was pared by 4 bases and J by 0 bases, with 8 bases between. CDR3 protein: CASSAVGSGNTIYF. The CDR3 region has the DNA TGCGCCAGCAGCGCGGTTGGCTCTGGAAACACCATATATTTT. The full variable domain, with the rest looked up from reference TRBV5-1 and TRBJ1-3, is KAGVTQTPRYLIKTRGQQVTLSCSPISGHRSVSWYQQTPGQGLQFLFEYFSETQRNKGNFPGRFSGRQFSNSRSEMNVSTLELGDSALYLCASSAVGSGNTIYFGEGSWLTVV.

This clonotype came up a few times. V is TRBV7-9 and J is TRBJ1-1; no clear D gene. V dropped 6 bases and J dropped 1 base, with 12 bases sitting between them. CDR3 length: 14 residues. CDR1 and CDR2 from the germline V gene are SEHNR and FQNEAQ (reference sequence). CDR3 protein: CASSYLGPNTEAFF. The DNA for the CDR3 is TGTGCCAGCAGTTACCTTGGTCCGAACACTGAAGCTTTCTTT. Filled out from reference TRBV7-9 and TRBJ1-1, the complete variable domain reads DTGVSQNPRHKITKRGQNVTFRCDPISEHNRLYWYRQTLGQGPEFLTYFQNEAQLEKSRLLSDRFSAERPKGSFSTLEIQRTEQGDSAMYLCASSYLGPNTEAFFGQGTRLTVV.

V gene TRBV13 combines with J gene TRBJ2-5; 7 bases are a match to TRBD1. The J segment lost 5 bases and the V segment lost 3 bases, leaving 9 bases of the junction unmatched. Germline CDR1 and CDR2: PRHDT and FYEKMQ (reference sequence). This CDR3 is built from 15 residues. In DNA, the CDR3 is TGTGCCAGCAGCTTGAGACAGGGCAGGGAGGAGACCCAGTACTTC. Translation gives CASSLRQGREETQYF.

The chain links TRBV4-1 to TRBJ2-1, with TRBD1 matching over 7 bases. CDR3 size: 16 residues. Germline V lookup: CDR1 MGHRA, CDR2 YSYEKL. With V trimmed by 3 bases and J by 4 bases, 9 bases remained unmatched. CDR3 sequence reads: CASSQYTGTAYNEQFF. For the CDR3, the DNA is TGCGCCAGCAGCCAGTATACCGGGACAGCTTACAATGAGCAGTTCTTC.

V usage is TRBV7-3 and J usage is TRBJ2-1, with a weak D call TRBD1 (6 bases). V was clipped by 5 bases and J by 10 bases, with 21 bases between them. Germline-derived CDR1 and CDR2 are SGHTA and FQGTGA. The CDR3 consists of 15 residues. CDR3 amino acids: CASSPDSAPGQEQFF. The CDR3 coding sequence is TGTGCCAGCAGCCCGGACAGTGCTCCGGGGCAGGAGCAGTTCTTC.

J is TRBJ2-1 and V is TRBV20-1, with 9 bases that match TRBD2. V lost 7 bases to trimming and J lost 9 bases; unmatched junction nucleotides: 16. The germline V gene encodes CDR1 DFQATT and CDR2 SNEGSKA (reference sequence). CDR3 length equals 15 residues. This chain's CDR3 is CSDSKGGGRAGEQFF. CDR3 DNA: TGCAGTGATAGCAAGGGTGGCGGGAGGGCCGGTGAGCAGTTCTTC.

The V gene is TRBV4-1, the J gene TRBJ1-6; tentative D call: TRBD1 (6 bases). The germline CDR1 and CDR2 sequences are MGHRA and YSYEKL. This CDR3 contains 14 residues. Between the trimmed V and J ends, which lost 0 bases and 9 bases, there was a span of 9 bases. The CDR3 here is CASSQEGGGSPLHF. The DNA of the CDR3 is TGCGCCAGCAGCCAAGAGGGGGGCGGTTCACCCCTCCACTTT.

This clonotype was seen more than once but under ten times. The rearrangement uses TRBV6-1 and TRBJ2-3; no reliable D call. V was shortened by 9 bases and J by 5 bases, with 27 bases between the two germline ends. Germline CDR1 and CDR2: MNHNS and SASEGT. CDR3 length equals 17 residues. CDR3 bases: TGTGCCAGTAGGGATCTAGGGTTAGCACTCTCGGGAGATACGCAGTATTTT. Protein sequence: CASRDLGLALSGDTQYF.

This clonotype was seen ten or more times. CDR3 amino acids: CASSSGGTGTGKLFF. Written as DNA, the CDR3 is TGTGCCAGCAGTTCGGGAGGGACAGGGACAGGAAAACTGTTTTTT. V usage is TRBV12-3 or TRBV12-4 and J usage is TRBJ1-4; 9 bases agree with TRBD1. This CDR3 is 15 amino acids long. V shed 4 bases and J 10 bases; nucleotides not matched to a gene: 10.

This clonotype was recorded many times. This chain uses TRBV12-3 or TRBV12-4 with TRBJ2-1; D is perhaps TRBD2 (6 bases). The CDR3 extends over 14 amino acids. Trimming removed 5 bases at V and 9 bases at J, with 17 bases between. The CDR3 loop is CASSRRVGGGEQFF. In nucleotides, the CDR3 is TGTGCCAGCAGTCGGCGGGTGGGGGGTGGTGAGCAGTTCTTC.

The gene calls are TRBV5-1 and TRBJ2-3; TRBD2 agrees at 8 bases. Germline CDR1 SGHRS, CDR2 YFSETQ. Losses at the gene ends were 0 bases for V and 4 bases for J; bases not matched to a gene: 16. The CDR3 loop spans 19 amino acids. CDR3 bases: TGCGCCAGCAGCTTGGAGGGACTAGGAGCCGGAGGGCGCGCAGATACGCAGTATTTT. Translating it yields CASSLEGLGAGGRADTQYF.

The CDR3 sequence is CASSPEFRTSGNTIYF. CDR3 DNA: TGTGCCAGCAGCCCCGAGTTTCGGACTTCTGGAAACACCATATATTTT. The chain couples TRBV7-2 to TRBJ1-3; D gene unclear. The germline CDR1 and CDR2 sequences are SGHTA and FQGNSA. The ends were cut back, 5 bases at V and 1 base at J, with 15 bases in the middle. The length of the CDR3 is 16 residues.